This entry lists 3 T cell receptor beta chains sequenced from one sample in a study of beta chain features in type 1 diabetes. Study-wide results and caveats: Moderately but significantly shorter TCRB CDR3s were found in Type 1 diabetes patients in all four CD4+ subsets.

Their antigens are not known. cDNA synthesis used the whole RNA isolate, giving expressed TCRB sequences. TCRdb's copy holds only in-frame clones and misses some; the assay was immunoSEQ multiplex PCR. The data hold 630,000 or so clones, with 11% to 15% observed a single time. Sequencing was carried out using naive CD4+ T cells from blood. These receptors were taken from a man aged 18 to 30 with type 1 diabetes.

CDR3 in amino acids: CASSLRQGLTEAFF. CDR3 coding DNA: TGTGCCAGCAGCTTACGGCAGGGGCTCACTGAAGCTTTCTTT. The chain links TRBV7-9 to TRBJ1-1; TRBD1 is a possible D gene (6 bases). The V gene's germline CDR1 is SEHNR and CDR2 FQNEAQ (reference sequence). The CDR3 contains 14 residues. V dropped 2 bases and J dropped 4 bases, with 11 bases sitting between them.

Of note for this clone: This sample also contains other DNA sequences that code for the same CDR3. The V and J genes are TRBV10-3 and TRBJ2-7; 7 nucleotides match TRBD1. V lost 2 bases to trimming and J lost 3 bases; unmatched junction nucleotides: 4. CDR1 is ENHRY, CDR2 SYGVKD, per germline. This CDR3 has 14 amino acids. The CDR3 nucleotides are TGTGCCATCAGTGAGCCAAGACAGGGCTACGAGCAGTACTTC. Translated: CAISEPRQGYEQYF.

The chain joins TRBV4-2 to TRBJ2-3; TRBD2 aligns across 10 bases. Germline V gene data show CDR1 as LGHNA and CDR2 as YNFKEQ. The CDR3 contains 14 residues. V shed 2 bases, J shed 4 bases, and the junction held 0 bases outside the gene matches. CDR3 nucleotides: TGTGCCAGCAGCCAAAGCGGGGGGGCAGATACGCAGTATTTT. This gives the protein CASSQSGGADTQYF.